Listed here are 19 T cell receptor beta chains from one sample, sequenced in a study of blood T cell repertoires in COVID-19 (TCRdb year 2020). The library was produced with the immunoSEQ multiplex PCR assay. TCRdb retrieved this table from immuneACCESS and kept in-frame rearrangements only. Not all clones are present; in checked studies, unresolved V genes account for under half, and no reason is known for the remainder. This sample gives fewer than 200,000 clones in total; roughly 70% of them show up just once. The ten most abundant clones make up around 3% of the sample. Sequencing was done on a sample of peripheral blood. These receptors all stem from an elderly woman with acute or convalescent COVID-19.

The CDR3 sequence is CASSLLSGANVLTF. The CDR3 DNA sequence: TGTGCCAGCAGCCTATTGTCTGGGGCCAACGTCCTGACTTTC. The chain combines TRBV27 with TRBJ2-6; D unclear. The ends were cut back, 6 bases at V and 1 base at J, with 7 bases in the middle. CDR1 MNHEY and CDR2 SMNVEV come from the germline V gene (reference sequence). This CDR3 has 14 amino acids.

This chain links TRBV4-1 with TRBJ2-5, with TRBD1 matching over 10 bases. V was clipped by 3 bases and J by 7 bases; unmatched bases: 8. The CDR3 totals 15 residues. CDR1 and CDR2 from the germline V gene are MGHRA and YSYEKL. CDR3 protein: CASSHPGTGAMTQYF. DNA for the CDR3: TGCGCCAGCAGCCACCCCGGGACAGGGGCCATGACCCAGTACTTC.

This clone was recorded only once. This rearrangement joins TRBV19 to TRBJ2-7, with D tentatively TRBD1 (6 bases). Germline V gene lookup returns CDR1 LNHDA and CDR2 SQIVND (reference sequence). The CDR3 runs 12 residues. V was trimmed by 8 bases and J by 4 bases, leaving 12 bases between them. The DNA of the CDR3 is TGTGCCAGTGGACAGCACCTATACGAGCAGTACTTC. Encoded protein: CASGQHLYEQYF.

V usage is TRBV27 and J usage is TRBJ2-2; D is perhaps TRBD2 (5 bases). Trimming took off 2 bases at V and 5 bases at J, with 21 bases between the two ends. CDR3 length equals 18 residues. Germline-derived CDR1 and CDR2 are MNHEY and SMNVEV (reference sequence). The CDR3 loop is CASSLGRPGERGTGELFF. In DNA, the CDR3 is TGTGCCAGCAGTTTAGGCCGCCCTGGTGAACGAGGGACCGGGGAGCTGTTTTTT.

The chain combines TRBV6-5 with TRBJ2-1; the match to TRBD2 covers 7 bases. Germline V CDR1 and CDR2: MNHEY, SVGAGI. This CDR3 contains 16 residues. Trimming cost V 0 bases and J 2 bases; bases outside gene matches: 4. Here the CDR3 DNA reads TGTGCCAGCAGTTACTCCGGCGGGAGTGCCTACAATGAGCAGTTCTTC. Protein sequence: CASSYSGGSAYNEQFF.

This clone was observed many times. DNA for the CDR3: TGCGCCAGCAGCTTGCAGTCAGGGGGGAGCTATGGCTACACCTTC. Residues: CASSLQSGGSYGYTF. The chain is built from TRBV5-1 and TRBJ1-2, with 7 nucleotides matching TRBD1. J was trimmed by 4 bases and V by 1 base; bases with no gene match: 7. Germline V gene lookup returns CDR1 SGHRS and CDR2 YFSETQ. The CDR3 covers 15 residues.

This chain joins TRBV13 and TRBJ2-2; tentative D call: TRBD2 (6 bases). This CDR3 contains 19 residues. Germline lookup yields CDR1 PRHDT and CDR2 FYEKMQ (reference sequence). V lost 1 base, J lost 3 bases, and 21 bases lay in between. The CDR3 DNA is TGTGCCAGCAGCTTAGAGGGGTTTAGCGGCAAGACCTACACCGGGGAGCTGTTTTTT. Residues: CASSLEGFSGKTYTGELFF.

The chain uses TRBV4-3 and TRBJ2-1; 9 nucleotides agree with TRBD2. The germline gives CDR1 LGHNA, CDR2 YSLEER. This CDR3 comprises 14 residues. V shed 1 base and J 13 bases; nucleotides not matched to a gene: 8. The CDR3 DNA reads as TGCGCCAGCAGCCAAGTACCCTCGACTAGCGGACAGTTCTTC. Translating gives CASSQVPSTSGQFF.

V gene TRBV5-4 combines with J gene TRBJ2-7; 7 bases are shared with TRBD1. Trimming at V came to 2 bases and at J to 5 bases, leaving 7 bases not matched to a gene. The CDR3 totals 14 residues. CDR1 and CDR2 from the germline V gene are SGHNT and YYREEE (reference sequence). CDR3 loop: CASSLGGRVHEQYF. CDR3 in DNA: TGTGCCAGCAGCTTAGGGGGCAGGGTCCACGAGCAGTACTTC.

J is TRBJ1-5 and V is TRBV19; 10 bases line up with TRBD1. Looked up from germline, CDR1 is LNHDA and CDR2 is SQIVND (reference sequence). The CDR3 consists of 16 residues. V lost 1 base to trimming and J lost 6 bases; unmatched junction nucleotides: 6. For the CDR3, the DNA is TGTGCCAGTAGTATAGTGAGGGGACAGGGGCGTCAGCCCCAGCATTTT. It encodes CASSIVRGQGRQPQHF.

This rearrangement joins TRBV23-1 to TRBJ1-5; tentative D call: TRBD1 (5 bases). TRBV23-1 is an open reading frame whose function is uncertain. This CDR3 contains 19 residues. V was cut by 6 bases and J by 3 bases, with 27 bases left in between. The DNA of the CDR3 is TGCGCCAGCAGATCAAGATACAGGACTAATCCTGTCTTCAATCAGCCCCAGCATTTT. It encodes CASRSRYRTNPVFNQPQHF.

The V call is TRBV6-5, the J call TRBJ2-7; 11 positions match TRBD1. The CDR3 spans 14 residues. Trimming took 6 bases from V and 3 from J; bases not matched to a gene: 4. CDR1 MNHEY and CDR2 SVGAGI come from the germline V gene. CDR3 coding DNA: TGTGCCAGCAGGGGGGACAGGGGGGTCTACGAGCAGTACTTC. Encoded protein: CASRGDRGVYEQYF.

The V gene is TRBV5-4, the J gene TRBJ2-7; 9 nucleotides match TRBD2. Trimming removed 4 bases from V and 7 bases from J; junction bases left unmatched: 9. The length of the CDR3 is 14 residues. Per germline, CDR1 SGHNT and CDR2 YYREEE (reference sequence). CDR3 bases: TGTGCCAGCAGCCTTAGCGGGAGTCGGAAAGAGCAGTACTTC. It encodes CASSLSGSRKEQYF.

This chain uses TRBV10-2 with TRBJ2-7; TRBD2 matches at 7 bases. This CDR3 region has 12 residues. After removal of 4 bases from V and 3 bases from J, the junction contained 0 bases not matched to a gene. Germline loops: CDR1 WSHSY, CDR2 SAAADI. In nucleotides, the CDR3 is TGCGCCAGCAGTGCTAGCGGCTACGAGCAGTACTTC. Translation: CASSASGYEQYF.

V is TRBV11-2 and J is TRBJ1-6; D is uncertain. V lost 5 bases and J lost 5, with 13 bases in between. The CDR3 spans 15 residues. CDR1 is SGHAT, CDR2 FQNNGV, per germline. CDR3 region: CASSQIRGNNSPLHF. The CDR3 DNA reads as TGTGCCAGCAGCCAGATCCGGGGAAATAATTCACCCCTCCACTTT.

The chain joins TRBV3-1 (or the pseudogene TRBV3-2) to TRBJ1-3, with unresolved D. Germline lookup yields CDR1 LGHDT and CDR2 YNNKEL (reference sequence). The CDR3 has 15 residues. V lost 1 base and J 0 bases, leaving 7 bases between the germline ends. CDR3 nucleotide sequence: TGTGCCAGCAGCCAAGGAACAGACTCTGGAAACACCATATATTTT. Translated, it gives CASSQGTDSGNTIYF.

The chain carries TRBV20-1 and TRBJ2-1, with D uncertain. CDR1 DFQATT and CDR2 SNEGSKA come from the germline V gene (reference sequence). CDR3 length: 11 residues. The CDR3 DNA follows: TGCATGCCGGGTAGTAACAATGAGCAGTTCTTC. Protein: CMPGSNNEQFF.

The rearrangement links TRBV3-1 (or the pseudogene TRBV3-2) to TRBJ2-7, with a tentative D call TRBD2 (6 bases). CDR3 length: 15 amino acids. The V end was cut by 4 bases, the J end by 3 bases, with 16 bases between. Germline CDR1 and CDR2: LGHDT and YNNKEL (reference sequence). The CDR3 DNA reads as TGTGCCAGCAGCCCACGGTACGGGAGCGACTACGAGCAGTACTTC. It encodes CASSPRYGSDYEQYF.

This clone was counted only a few times. V gene TRBV12-3 or TRBV12-4 combines with J gene TRBJ1-2; D is undetermined. The V end lost 1 base, the J end lost 3 bases, and 3 bases lay between the germline ends. The CDR3 is 12 amino acids. CDR3 coding DNA: TGTGCCAGCAGTTTAGTAGACTATGGCTACACCTTC. It yields the protein CASSLVDYGYTF.